One and the same sample provided the 13 T cell receptor beta chains below, sequenced in a study of neurological immune-mediated disorders. TCRdb re-analysed the 5' RACE reads in MiXCR, keeping a single row per CDR3 protein. The sample lists 50,000 or so distinct CDR3 sequences, 11% occurring once. What was sequenced was PBMCs. These receptors were collected from a man in his sixties in good health.

This clonotype was observed at least ten times. This chain joins TRBV3-1 and TRBJ1-2; 7 bases are shared with TRBD1. This CDR3 is 13 amino acids long. Unmatched junction bases numbered 6, after V lost 6 bases and J lost 5 bases. CDR1 is LGHDT, CDR2 YNNKEL, per germline (reference sequence). CDR3 DNA: TGTGCCAGCAGTCGTACAGGGGAATATGGCTACACCTTC. Residues: CASSRTGEYGYTF.

By share, this clonotype counts as medium-sized. The chain couples TRBV5-1 to TRBJ1-1; TRBD1 agrees at 11 bases. V lost 3 bases and J lost 5; bases outside the gene matches: 3. The germline gives CDR1 SGHRS, CDR2 YFSETQ. The CDR3 is 14 residues long. The CDR3 nucleotides read TGCGCCAGCAGCTCCGGGACAGGGGGGACTGAAGCTTTCTTT. Amino acids: CASSSGTGGTEAFF.

J is TRBJ1-1 and V is TRBV28; TRBD1 matches at 8 bases. From germline, CDR1 is MDHEN and CDR2 SYDVKM. The CDR3 contains 18 residues. Unmatched junction bases numbered 21, after V lost 8 bases and J lost 4 bases. CDR3 residues: CASDPFPGQGAGSTEAFF. The DNA of the CDR3 is TGTGCCAGCGATCCTTTTCCGGGGCAGGGGGCTGGAAGCACTGAAGCTTTCTTT.

This clonotype has ten or more counts. CDR3: CASSLAGQGETQYF. The CDR3 coding sequence is TGTGCCAGCAGCTTAGCGGGGCAGGGGGAGACCCAGTACTTC. This chain uses TRBV7-2 with TRBJ2-5; D possibly corresponds to TRBD1 (6 bases). Per germline, CDR1 SGHTA and CDR2 FQGNSA. The CDR3 is 14 amino acids. V lost 0 bases to trimming and J lost 5 bases, with 10 bases between them.

This clonotype was seen at least ten times. This chain links TRBV5-1 with TRBJ2-3; D is unclear. The germline V gene encodes CDR1 SGHRS and CDR2 YFSETQ. V gave up 3 bases and J gave up 0 bases, with 11 bases separating them. The CDR3 totals 15 residues. The CDR3 loop reads CASSSSATSTDTQYF. The CDR3 DNA reads as TGCGCCAGCAGCTCCTCGGCTACTAGCACAGATACGCAGTATTTT.

This clonotype was seen ten or more times. This rearrangement joins TRBV27 to TRBJ1-1; D gene uncertain. The CDR3 consists of 13 residues. V was clipped by 6 bases and J by 1 base, with 9 bases between them. Germline V CDR1 and CDR2: MNHEY, SMNVEV (reference sequence). This CDR3 reads CASSVGGNTEAFF. CDR3 sequence (DNA): TGTGCCAGCAGCGTAGGTGGGAACACTGAAGCTTTCTTT.

This clonotype showed up many times. The CDR3 protein is CASLNPVYGYTF. The CDR3 bases are TGTGCCAGCCTGAACCCCGTCTATGGCTACACCTTC. This chain joins TRBV27 and TRBJ1-2, with no clear D. Germline CDR1 reads MNHEY; CDR2 reads SMNVEV (reference sequence). This CDR3 spans 12 amino acids. Trimming took off 8 bases at V and 4 bases at J, with 11 bases between the two ends.

J is TRBJ2-1 and V is TRBV29-1; a possible D gene is TRBD2 (5 bases). This CDR3 region has 13 residues. The ends were cut back, 3 bases at V and 3 bases at J, with 9 bases in the middle. Germline V CDR1 and CDR2: SQVTM, ANQGSEA. As DNA, the CDR3 is TGCAGCGTTGACGAGGGTTACTACAATGAGCAGTTCTTC. Amino acids: CSVDEGYYNEQFF.

This clonotype was recorded a few times. This chain uses TRBV19 with TRBJ1-5; D perhaps matches TRBD1 (5 bases). The CDR3 loop spans 15 amino acids. The germline gives CDR1 LNHDA, CDR2 SQIVND (reference sequence). Trimming took off 3 bases at V and 4 bases at J, with 13 bases between the two ends. The CDR3 loop is CASSMYLQGNQPQHF. The CDR3 region has the DNA TGTGCCAGTAGTATGTATTTGCAGGGTAATCAGCCCCAGCATTTT.

This clonotype has at least ten counts. CDR3 loop: CASSLEAPGARNQPQHF. CDR3 DNA sequence: TGTGCCAGCAGCTTAGAGGCACCTGGGGCACGCAATCAGCCCCAGCATTTT. The rearrangement joins TRBV7-2 to TRBJ1-5; possibly TRBD1 for D (5 bases). Germline-derived CDR1 and CDR2 are SGHTA and FQGNSA. This CDR3 region has 17 residues. The ends were cut back, 1 base at V and 2 bases at J, with 15 bases in the middle.

This clonotype was detected ten times or more. The chain is built from TRBV18 and TRBJ1-5; D is perhaps TRBD1 (6 bases). This CDR3 is 17 amino acids long. Trimming left V 0 bases short and J 6 bases short, with 18 bases between. CDR1 and CDR2 (germline): KGHSH, LQKENI. The CDR3 coding sequence is TGTGCCAGCTCACCACCGCGATCGGGAGAAGGGGGTCAGCCCCAGCATTTT. This gives the protein CASSPPRSGEGGQPQHF.

The table lists this clonotype with a few counts. The rearrangement joins TRBV18 to TRBJ1-5, with no clear D. This CDR3 has 14 amino acids. Trimming cost V 6 bases and J 4 bases, with 13 bases left between them. Germline V CDR1 and CDR2: KGHSH, LQKENI. CDR3 region: CASSPEVSNQPQHF. The CDR3 bases are TGTGCCAGCTCTCCCGAGGTCAGTAATCAGCCCCAGCATTTT.

This clonotype has a count of ten or more. The V and J genes are TRBV5-1 and TRBJ2-7; 7 positions agree with TRBD1. V gave up 4 bases and J gave up 4 bases; unmatched junction bases: 2. This CDR3 region has 12 residues. CDR1 is SGHRS and CDR2 is YFSETQ in the germline V gene. The CDR3 is CASSGTAYEQYF. CDR3 nucleotide sequence: TGCGCCAGCAGCGGGACAGCATACGAGCAGTACTTC.